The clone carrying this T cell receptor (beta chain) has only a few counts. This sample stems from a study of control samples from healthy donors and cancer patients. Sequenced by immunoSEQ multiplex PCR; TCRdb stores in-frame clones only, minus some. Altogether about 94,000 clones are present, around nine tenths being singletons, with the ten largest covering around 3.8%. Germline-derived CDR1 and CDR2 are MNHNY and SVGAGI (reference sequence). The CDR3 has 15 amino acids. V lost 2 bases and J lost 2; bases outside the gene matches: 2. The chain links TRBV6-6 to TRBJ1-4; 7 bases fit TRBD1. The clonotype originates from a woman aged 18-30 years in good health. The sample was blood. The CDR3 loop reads CASSYIGGTNEKLFF. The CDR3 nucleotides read TGTGCCAGCAGTTACATAGGGGGCACTAATGAAAAACTGTTTTTT.